The 8 T cell receptor beta chains below were found in one sample sequenced in a study of CD8 T cells in ankylosing spondylitis. Each CDR3 protein gets one entry after TCRdb re-called the 5' RACE reads with MiXCR. The sample has around 480,000 distinct CDR3 sequences; more than 15% are singletons. The antigens of these receptors remain unknown. Notes on the study in general: A motif of 7 to 9 highly homologous TCR beta variants was seen as apparently characteristic of ankylosing spondylitis blood.

Sequencing input: blood, either unsorted or a sorted T cell fraction (not recorded which). The receptors stem from a male donor with ankylosing spondylitis.

The chain links TRBV6-2 or TRBV6-3 to TRBJ1-5; 8 bases line up with TRBD1. V lost 2 bases, J lost 0 bases, and 6 bases stayed unmatched. The V gene's germline CDR1 is MNHEY and CDR2 SVGEGT. The CDR3 loop spans 17 amino acids. The CDR3 sequence is CASSYPGTGHSNQPQHF. CDR3 DNA: TGTGCCAGCAGTTACCCCGGGACAGGACATAGCAATCAGCCCCAGCATTTT.

This clonotype has only a few counts. The chain carries TRBV7-8 and TRBJ2-7; D is perhaps TRBD1 (6 bases). Trimming stripped 1 base from V and 5 bases from J, with 15 bases between. This CDR3 has 15 amino acids. Germline-derived CDR1 and CDR2 are SGHVS and FQNEAQ. CDR3 loop: CASSLGVAGDNEQYF. The CDR3 DNA reads as TGTGCCAGCAGCTTAGGAGTAGCAGGGGATAACGAGCAGTACTTC.

In its sample, this clonotype was seen a few times. The chain recombines TRBV29-1 with TRBJ2-7, with a possible D match to TRBD1 (6 bases). The V and J ends lost 4 bases and 2 bases respectively, with 9 bases between them. Per germline, CDR1 SQVTM and CDR2 ANQGSEA. This CDR3 spans 12 amino acids. The CDR3 nucleotides are TGCAGCGTTGCACAGGGAACCTACGAGCAGTACTTC. Translating gives CSVAQGTYEQYF.

The chain joins TRBV7-8 to TRBJ2-5, with 8 bases lining up with TRBD2. The CDR3 is 15 residues long. The junction had 6 bases not matched to a gene; V was cut back by 1 base and J by 5 bases. Germline-derived CDR1 and CDR2 are SGHVS and FQNEAQ. CDR3 region: CASSLDPGLGETQYF. As DNA, the CDR3 is TGTGCCAGCAGCTTAGACCCGGGACTAGGGGAGACCCAGTACTTC.

This clonotype was seen at least ten times. This chain uses TRBV6-5 with TRBJ1-2, with TRBD1 as a possible D gene (5 bases). CDR3 length: 13 residues. Germline-derived CDR1 and CDR2 are MNHEY and SVGAGI. V lost 2 bases to trimming and J lost 5 bases, with 9 bases between them. This CDR3 is CASSYRQGYGYTF. CDR3 in DNA: TGTGCCAGCAGTTACAGGCAGGGTTATGGCTACACCTTC.

The rearrangement joins TRBV20-1 to TRBJ1-1; D call uncertain. The CDR3 extends over 13 amino acids. Germline CDR1 and CDR2: DFQATT and SNEGSKA (reference sequence). V was trimmed by 7 bases and J by 4 bases, leaving 16 bases between them. CDR3 sequence reads: CSVNDNPSTEAFF. Here the CDR3 DNA reads TGCAGTGTTAACGATAATCCGAGCACTGAAGCTTTCTTT.

There are a few counts of this clonotype. This sequence joins TRBV10-3 and TRBJ2-2; 9 bases line up with TRBD1. J gave up 6 bases and V 2 bases, and 4 bases lay outside the gene matches. CDR1 is ENHRY and CDR2 is SYGVKD in the germline V gene. The CDR3 extends over 15 amino acids. The CDR3: CAISETGQGAGELFF. The CDR3 DNA reads TGTGCCATCAGTGAGACGGGACAGGGAGCCGGGGAGCTGTTTTTT.

This chain connects TRBV30 to TRBJ1-1; a weak D match, TRBD1 (6 bases). The CDR3 has 12 amino acids. V lost 2 bases and J lost 4, with 8 bases in between. CDR1 and CDR2 (germline): GTSNPN, SVGIG (reference sequence). In DNA, the CDR3 is TGTGCCTGGAGTACAGGGAGCACTGAAGCTTTCTTT. It specifies CAWSTGSTEAFF. Full variable domain (rest looked up from reference TRBV30 and TRBJ1-1): SQTIHQWPATLVQPVGSPLSLECTVEGTSNPNLYWYRQAAGRGLQLLFYSVGIGQISSEVPQNLSASRPQDRQFILSSKKLLLSDSGFYLCAWSTGSTEAFFGQGTRLTVV.